Listed here are 24 T cell receptor beta chains from one sample, sequenced in a study of T-cell reconstitution after alpha-beta-depleted transplantation in children. Unique molecular identifiers featured in how the TCRbeta library was prepared. TCRdb re-analysed the PCR reads in MiXCR, keeping a single row per CDR3 protein. In the table there are 800,000 to 1,000,000 distinct CDR3 sequences, less than 30% of which are singletons. The sequences come from PBMCs, mostly from graft donor cells, collected 360 days after TCRalphabeta/CD19-depleted stem cell transplant. These TCRs come from a boy less than two years old who had a stem cell transplant for SCID, so the T cells may come from the graft donor.

The rearrangement joins TRBV29-1 to TRBJ2-5, with 9 bases lining up with TRBD1. CDR1 and CDR2 (germline): SQVTM, ANQGSEA. There are 13 residues in the CDR3. Trimming cost V 7 bases and J 2 bases; bases outside gene matches: 5. The CDR3 DNA reads as TGCAGCGGCGGACAGGGGCGGCAAGAGACCCAGTACTTC. It yields the protein CSGGQGRQETQYF.

This rearrangement joins TRBV9 to TRBJ2-3; TRBD2 might be the D (7 bases). The germline V gene encodes CDR1 SGDLS and CDR2 YYNGEE. V lost 5 bases and J lost 4, with 20 bases in between. The CDR3 contains 16 residues. CDR3 in amino acids: CASRGGTLLKPDTQYF. CDR3 sequence (DNA): TGTGCCAGCAGGGGGGGGACACTTTTAAAACCAGATACGCAGTATTTT.

This clonotype was recorded a few times. The chain couples TRBV4-1 to TRBJ1-1; D not certain. This CDR3 has 16 residues. Trimming shortened V by 0 bases and J by 4 bases, and 15 bases separated the two germline ends. Looked up from germline, CDR1 is MGHRA and CDR2 is YSYEKL. CDR3 coding DNA: TGCGCCAGCAGCCAAGATATTCTGGAATCCGGCACTGAAGCTTTCTTT. Its protein is CASSQDILESGTEAFF.

There are many counts of this clonotype. The genes are TRBV11-2 and TRBJ1-1, with TRBD1 matching 8 bases. Unmatched junction bases numbered 5, after V lost 5 bases and J lost 0 bases. The CDR3 covers 15 residues. CDR1 SGHAT and CDR2 FQNNGV come from the germline V gene. The CDR3 bases are TGTGCCAGCAGCCTAGGGACAGGAATGAACACTGAAGCTTTCTTT. Translated, it gives CASSLGTGMNTEAFF.

The rearrangement joins TRBV12-3 or TRBV12-4 to TRBJ2-2; TRBD1 matches at 7 bases. V lost 3 bases to trimming and J lost 4 bases; unmatched junction nucleotides: 8. The CDR3 runs to 16 residues. The DNA for the CDR3 is TGTGCCAGCAGTTTGATAGCACAGGGGCGCACCGGGGAGCTGTTTTTT. It yields the protein CASSLIAQGRTGELFF.

This clonotype was seen more than once but under ten times. V gene TRBV29-1 combines with J gene TRBJ2-5; D assignment may be TRBD1 or TRBD2 (5 bases each). This CDR3 contains 15 residues. In germline, CDR1 is SQVTM, CDR2 ANQGSEA. CDR3 amino acids: CRASDLVGTVETQYF. Here the CDR3 DNA reads TGCAGGGCATCGGACCTTGTTGGGACCGTAGAGACCCAGTACTTC.

The rearrangement uses TRBV6-1 and TRBJ2-5; D ambiguous. The ends were cut back, 4 bases at V and 0 bases at J, with 9 bases in the middle. Germline V gene lookup returns CDR1 MNHNS and CDR2 SASEGT. The CDR3 has 14 amino acids. The CDR3: CASSAHWDQETQYF. DNA of the CDR3: TGTGCCAGCAGTGCCCACTGGGACCAAGAGACCCAGTACTTC.

This chain links TRBV5-1 with TRBJ2-3; tentative D call: TRBD1 (5 bases). The germline CDR1 and CDR2 sequences are SGHRS and YFSETQ. Trimming removed 1 base from V and 2 bases from J, with 14 bases in between. The CDR3 has 16 residues. CDR3 nucleotide sequence: TGCGCCAGCAGCTTGTCGCCAGGGCCAGTCACAGATACGCAGTATTTT. It specifies CASSLSPGPVTDTQYF.

This clonotype was seen only once. The chain has TRBV20-1 and TRBJ2-7; a possible D gene is TRBD1 (5 bases). This CDR3 comprises 12 residues. CDR1 is DFQATT, CDR2 SNEGSKA, per germline (reference sequence). Trimming shortened V by 6 bases and J by 3 bases, and 12 bases separated the two germline ends. CDR3 sequence (DNA): TGCAGTGCCAGGTCGGACAACTACGAGCAGTACTTC. This translates into CSARSDNYEQYF.

This rearrangement joins TRBV5-5 to TRBJ2-1, with D unclear. Trimming removed 2 bases at V and 4 bases at J, with 7 bases between. CDR1 and CDR2 from the germline V gene are SGHKS and YYEKEE (reference sequence). The CDR3 is 13 amino acids. The DNA of the CDR3 is TGTGCCAGCAGCTTCCTCCTATACAATGAGCAGTTCTTC. This sequence encodes CASSFLLYNEQFF.

This clonotype has more than one count but fewer than ten. This rearrangement joins TRBV2 to TRBJ2-1, with 8 bases matching TRBD1. This CDR3 has 12 residues. Germline V gene sequence: CDR1 SNHLY, CDR2 FYNNEI. Trimming cost V 9 bases and J 3 bases; bases outside gene matches: 1. DNA of the CDR3: TGTGCCAGTGACAGGGGCTACAATGAGCAGTTCTTC. Translation: CASDRGYNEQFF.

This clonotype showed up just a few times. The rearrangement uses TRBV5-1 and TRBJ2-2; possibly TRBD2 for D (6 bases). Trimming left V 4 bases short and J 4 bases short, with 11 bases between. Per germline, CDR1 SGHRS and CDR2 YFSETQ. CDR3 length: 14 amino acids. In DNA form, the CDR3 reads TGCGCCAGCAGCGGGGAGGTTTTCACCGGGGAGCTGTTTTTT. Its translation is CASSGEVFTGELFF.

This clonotype has only a few counts. The V and J genes are TRBV7-9 and TRBJ2-2, with TRBD1 matching over 8 bases. Germline CDR1 reads SEHNR; CDR2 reads FQNEAQ (reference sequence). This CDR3 comprises 14 residues. With V trimmed by 5 bases and J by 9 bases, 8 bases remained unmatched. The CDR3 nucleotides are TGTGCCAGCAGCGTCGAACAGGGGGGACGGGAGCTGTTTTTT. It is translated as CASSVEQGGRELFF.

The V call is TRBV7-9, the J call TRBJ2-3; TRBD2 matches 8 bases. Trimming took 5 bases from V and 8 from J; bases not matched to a gene: 3. The CDR3 is made up of 12 amino acids. Germline V gene data show CDR1 as SEHNR and CDR2 as FQNEAQ (reference sequence). The CDR3 nucleotides read TGTGCCAGCAGCCCCGGGGGGGGTACGCAGTATTTT. Translating gives CASSPGGGTQYF.

This clonotype occurred a few times. This chain connects TRBV7-9 to TRBJ2-7; tentatively, D is TRBD1 or TRBD2 (5 bases each). CDR3 size: 15 residues. Per the germline V gene, CDR1 is SEHNR and CDR2 is FQNEAQ (reference sequence). V was trimmed by 2 bases and J by 3 bases, leaving 14 bases between them. CDR3: CASSLFRGRYYEQYF. For the CDR3, the DNA is TGTGCCAGCAGCTTATTTAGGGGACGTTACTACGAGCAGTACTTC.

The V and J genes are TRBV18 and TRBJ2-3; either TRBD1 or TRBD2 may fit D (6 bases each). V was shortened by 0 bases and J by 2 bases, with 9 bases between the two germline ends. The CDR3 covers 15 residues. The germline V gene has CDR1 KGHSH and CDR2 LQKENI. The CDR3 DNA follows: TGTGCCAGCTCACCACCGGGGGGCGCCACAGATACGCAGTATTTT. Protein product: CASSPPGGATDTQYF.

The chain uses TRBV7-2 and TRBJ2-7; D possibly corresponds to TRBD2 (6 bases). Germline values: CDR1 SGHTA, CDR2 FQGNSA. V lost 5 bases to trimming and J lost 0 bases, with 17 bases between them. The CDR3 runs to 16 residues. The CDR3 DNA sequence: TGTGCCAGCAGCGTCGACGGGGGTATCTTCTCCTACGAGCAGTACTTC. This gives the protein CASSVDGGIFSYEQYF. The full variable domain, in which reference TRBV7-2 and TRBJ2-7 provide the parts outside the CDR3, is GAGVSQSPSNKVTEKGKDVELRCDPISGHTALYWYRQSLGQGLEFLIYFQGNSAPDKSGLPSDRFSAERTGGSVSTLTIQRTQQEDSAVYLCASSVDGGIFSYEQYFGPGTRLTVT.

This clonotype was seen only a few times. The chain recombines TRBV28 with TRBJ2-5; the D is unclear. The CDR3 runs 13 residues. Germline lookup yields CDR1 MDHEN and CDR2 SYDVKM. Trimming removed 8 bases at V and 5 bases at J, with 15 bases between. Here the CDR3 DNA reads TGTGCCAGCGGACCCCGACGGAGCGAGACCCAGTACTTC. Translation gives CASGPRRSETQYF.

This clonotype was seen a few times. The chain recombines TRBV5-5 with TRBJ2-7; TRBD2 aligns across 9 bases. The CDR3 is 18 residues long. Germline V gene data show CDR1 as SGHKS and CDR2 as YYEKEE (reference sequence). The trim removed 3 bases at V and 2 bases at J, leaving 15 bases unmatched. The CDR3 reads CASSSPTLAGAIPYEQYF. The CDR3 DNA follows: TGTGCCAGCAGCTCCCCAACCTTAGCGGGGGCCATTCCCTACGAGCAGTACTTC.

The rearrangement uses TRBV7-6 and TRBJ2-1; 7 bases agree with TRBD1. The germline CDR1 and CDR2 sequences are SGHVS and FNYEAQ. With V trimmed by 4 bases and J by 8 bases, 14 bases remained unmatched. This CDR3 has 16 residues. The CDR3 protein is CASSSSTGKGMDEQFF. Here the CDR3 DNA reads TGTGCCAGCAGCTCCTCGACAGGGAAGGGTATGGATGAGCAGTTCTTC.

The genes are TRBV7-9 and TRBJ2-1; 13 bases are shared with TRBD2. Germline V gene data show CDR1 as SEHNR and CDR2 as FQNEAQ (reference sequence). With 5 bases clipped from V and 7 bases from J, the junction kept 5 bases outside the gene matches. The CDR3 runs 15 residues. For the CDR3, the DNA is TGTGCCAGCAGCGCGCCGGGACTAGCGGGGAATGAGCAGTTCTTC. Translated: CASSAPGLAGNEQFF.

This clonotype has a handful of counts. This rearrangement joins TRBV7-9 to TRBJ1-2, with TRBD1 identical over 7 bases. Trimming cost V 2 bases and J 6 bases; bases outside gene matches: 3. This CDR3 has 13 amino acids. The germline CDR1 and CDR2 sequences are SEHNR and FQNEAQ (reference sequence). In nucleotides, the CDR3 is TGTGCCAGCAGCTTACAGGGGGGCCATGGCTACACCTTC. Translated: CASSLQGGHGYTF.

This sequence joins TRBV29-1 and TRBJ1-1; 9 nucleotides align to TRBD1. CDR1 is SQVTM, CDR2 ANQGSEA, per germline. This CDR3 contains 14 residues. The trim removed 6 bases at V and 6 bases at J, leaving 11 bases unmatched. CDR3 coding DNA: TGCAGCGTAGACGCCGGGACAGGGAAGCCTGAAGCTTTCTTT. It encodes CSVDAGTGKPEAFF.

In its sample, this clonotype was seen a few times. This chain uses TRBV6-1 with TRBJ2-7; the D gene is possibly TRBD1 (6 bases). The V end lost 6 bases, the J end lost 0 bases, and 15 bases lay between the germline ends. The CDR3 runs to 15 residues. Germline V gene data show CDR1 as MNHNS and CDR2 as SASEGT. CDR3 region: CASSQNRRGSYEQYF. The CDR3 coding sequence is TGTGCCAGCAGCCAAAACCGCAGGGGCTCCTACGAGCAGTACTTC.